This T cell receptor (beta chain) was obtained from a study of T-cell reconstitution after alpha-beta-depleted transplantation in children. This clonotype occurred many times. The CDR3 consists of 14 residues. CDR1 DFQATT and CDR2 SNEGSKA come from the germline V gene (reference sequence). V gave up 6 bases and J gave up 4 bases, with 18 bases separating them. Library preparation (for TCRbeta) was performed with unique molecular identifiers. Each CDR3 protein is one row after TCRdb ran MiXCR on the PCR reads. The sample has 130,000 to 150,000 distinct CDR3 sequences, 7.5% to 9% seen once. The chain carries TRBV20-1 and TRBJ2-5, with a possible D match to TRBD2 (5 bases). Here the sequenced sample was PBMCs, mostly from graft donor cells, taken 180 days after TCRalphabeta/CD19-depleted stem cell transplant. The sequence derives from a female patient under 10 years old who had a stem cell transplant for congenital amegakaryocytic thrombocytopenia, so the T cells may come from the graft donor. CDR3 sequence reads: CSAYPRTLRETQYF. Written as DNA, the CDR3 is TGCAGTGCGTACCCCCGGACTTTAAGAGAGACCCAGTACTTC.